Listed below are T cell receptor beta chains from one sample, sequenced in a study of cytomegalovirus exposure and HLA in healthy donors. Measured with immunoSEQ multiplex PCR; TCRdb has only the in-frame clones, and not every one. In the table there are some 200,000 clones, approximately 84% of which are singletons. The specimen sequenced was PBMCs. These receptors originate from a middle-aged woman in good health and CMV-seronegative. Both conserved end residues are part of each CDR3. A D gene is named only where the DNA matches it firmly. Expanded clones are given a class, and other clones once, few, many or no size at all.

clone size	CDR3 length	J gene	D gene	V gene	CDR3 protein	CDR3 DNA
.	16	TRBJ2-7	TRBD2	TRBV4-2	CASSQVASGGAYEQYF	TGTGCCAGCAGCCAAGTCGCCAGCGGGGGAGCCTACGAGCAGTACTTC
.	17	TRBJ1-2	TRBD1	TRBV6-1	CASSENPGTAPGYGYTF	TGTGCCAGCAGTGAAAACCCCGGGACAGCCCCTGGGTATGGCTACACCTTC
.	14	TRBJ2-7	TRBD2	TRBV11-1	CASSLTSGGYEQYF	TGTGCCAGCAGCTTAACTAGCGGGGGTTACGAGCAGTACTTC
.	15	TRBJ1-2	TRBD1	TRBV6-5	CASSSGQQGDYGYTF	TGTGCCAGCAGTTCGGGCCAACAGGGGGACTATGGCTACACCTTC
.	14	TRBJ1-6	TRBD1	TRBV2	CASSENRGISPLHF	TGTGCCAGCAGTGAGAACAGGGGGATTTCACCCCTCCACTTT
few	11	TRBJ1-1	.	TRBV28	CASTSTREAFF	TGTGCCAGCACCTCTACCCGTGAGGCTTTCTTT
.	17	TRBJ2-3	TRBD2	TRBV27	CASSLLASGGAKDTQYF	TGTGCCAGCAGTCTCCTAGCTAGCGGTGGGGCGAAAGATACGCAGTATTTT
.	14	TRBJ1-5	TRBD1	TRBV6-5	CASRPGQDNQPQHF	TGTGCCAGCAGACCCGGACAGGACAATCAGCCCCAGCATTTT
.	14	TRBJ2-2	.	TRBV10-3	CAISAETRAGELFF	TGTGCCATCAGTGCGGAGACCCGGGCCGGGGAGCTGTTTTTT
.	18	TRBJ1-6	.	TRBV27	CASSLKGEGHSYNSPLHF	TGTGCCAGCAGTTTGAAGGGGGAGGGGCACTCCTATAATTCACCCCTCCACTTT
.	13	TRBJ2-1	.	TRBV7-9	CASSSPSVDEQFF	TGTGCCAGCAGCTCGCCTAGCGTCGATGAGCAGTTCTTC
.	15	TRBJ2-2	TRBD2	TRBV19	CASMRQAGETGELFF	TGTGCCAGTATGAGGCAGGCGGGGGAAACCGGGGAGCTGTTTTTT
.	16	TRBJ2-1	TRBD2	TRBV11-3	CASSSLGTSGANEQFF	TGTGCCAGCAGCTCCTTAGGGACTAGCGGGGCAAATGAGCAGTTCTTC
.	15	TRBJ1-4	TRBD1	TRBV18	CASSPSQGAGEKLFF	TGTGCCAGCTCACCTTCACAGGGGGCGGGTGAAAAACTGTTTTTT
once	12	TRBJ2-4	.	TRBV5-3	CARSQGGVIQYF	TGTGCCAGAAGCCAGGGGGGTGTCATTCAGTACTTC
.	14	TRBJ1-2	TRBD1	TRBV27	CASTPTTGVRGYTF	TGTGCCAGCACTCCTACGACAGGGGTTCGTGGCTACACCTTC
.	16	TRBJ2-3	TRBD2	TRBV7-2	CASSSGGGVGTDTQYF	TGTGCCAGCAGCTCTGGTGGGGGGGTTGGCACAGATACGCAGTATTTT
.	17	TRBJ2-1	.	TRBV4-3	CASSQEGFQGTMDEQFF	TGCGCCAGCAGCCAAGAGGGGTTCCAGGGGACTATGGATGAGCAGTTCTTC
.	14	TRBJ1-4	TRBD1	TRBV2	CASSDRDRNEKLFF	TGTGCCAGCAGTGACCGGGACAGAAATGAAAAACTGTTTTTT
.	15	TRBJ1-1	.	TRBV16	CASSRGVFGNTEAFF	TGTGCCAGCAGCCGAGGAGTTTTTGGGAACACTGAAGCTTTCTTT
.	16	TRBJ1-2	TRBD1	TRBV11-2	CASSLGTGGLYYGYTF	TGTGCCAGCAGCTTAGGGACAGGGGGCCTATACTATGGCTACACCTTC
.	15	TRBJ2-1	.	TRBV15	CATSRDRGAGNEQFF	TGTGCCACCAGCAGAGATCGTGGCGCGGGCAATGAGCAGTTCTTC
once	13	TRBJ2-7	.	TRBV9	CASSVGAGYEQYF	TGTGCCAGCAGCGTAGGGGCAGGATACGAGCAGTACTTC
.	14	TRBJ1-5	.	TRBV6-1	CASSVEQDNQPQHF	TGTGCCAGCAGTGTAGAACAGGATAATCAGCCCCAGCATTTT
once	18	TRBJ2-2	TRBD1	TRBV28	CASSLPYDWTGQHGELFF	TGTGCCAGCAGTTTGCCCTACGATTGGACAGGTCAACACGGGGAGCTGTTTTTT
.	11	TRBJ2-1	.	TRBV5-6	CASSSYNEQFF	TGTGCCAGCAGCTCATACAATGAGCAGTTCTTC
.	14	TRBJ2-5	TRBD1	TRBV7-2	CASSTYRGRETQYF	TGTGCCAGCAGCACCTACAGGGGGCGGGAGACCCAGTACTTC
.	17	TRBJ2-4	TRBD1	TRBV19	CASSIIPRQGAKNIQYF	TGTGCCAGTAGTATAATTCCCAGACAGGGGGCCAAAAACATTCAGTACTTC
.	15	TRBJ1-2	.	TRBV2	CASIRVIVSNYGYTF	TGTGCCAGCATCCGGGTTATTGTTTCTAACTATGGCTACACCTTC
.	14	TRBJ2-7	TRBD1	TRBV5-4	CASSPYRGRGEQYF	TGTGCCAGCAGCCCGTACAGGGGGCGAGGTGAGCAGTACTTC
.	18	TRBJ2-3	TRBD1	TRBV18	CASSPAKGQGAFTDTQYF	TGTGCCAGCTCACCAGCAAAGGGACAGGGGGCCTTCACAGATACGCAGTATTTT
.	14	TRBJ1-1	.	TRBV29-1	CSVVPWIGSTEAFF	TGCAGCGTTGTACCCTGGATAGGGAGCACTGAAGCTTTCTTT
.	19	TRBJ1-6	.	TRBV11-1	CASSASGLPGSSYNSPLHF	TGTGCCAGCAGCGCCTCAGGGCTCCCCGGGAGCTCCTATAATTCACCCCTCCACTTT
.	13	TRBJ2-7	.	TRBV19	CASSPGHSYEQYF	TGTGCCAGTAGCCCGGGACACTCCTACGAGCAGTACTTC
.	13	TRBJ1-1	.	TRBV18	CASEGVMNTEAFF	TGTGCCAGCGAAGGGGTAATGAACACTGAAGCTTTCTTT
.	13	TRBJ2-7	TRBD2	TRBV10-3	CASTGGEPYEQYF	TGTGCATCAACTGGGGGGGAACCCTACGAGCAGTACTTC
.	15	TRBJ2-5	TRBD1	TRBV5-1	CASSRQGRGQETQYF	TGCGCCAGCAGCCGACAGGGTAGGGGCCAAGAGACCCAGTACTTC
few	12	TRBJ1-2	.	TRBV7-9	CSSSLEGYGYTF	TGTTCCAGCAGCTTAGAGGGGTATGGCTACACCTTC
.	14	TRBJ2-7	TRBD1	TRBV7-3	CASSLNRGPYEQYF	TGTGCCAGCAGCCTAAACAGGGGACCCTACGAGCAGTACTTC
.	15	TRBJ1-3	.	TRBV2	CASSGQGLGGNTIYF	TGTGCCAGCAGTGGTCAGGGGCTAGGGGGAAACACCATATATTTT
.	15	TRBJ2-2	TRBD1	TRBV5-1	CASSLTGGNTGELFF	TGCGCCAGCAGTTTAACAGGGGGTAACACCGGGGAGCTGTTTTTT
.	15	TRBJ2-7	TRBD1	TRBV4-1	CASSRGGTGTYEQYF	TGCGCCAGCAGCCGGGGAGGGACAGGGACCTACGAGCAGTACTTC
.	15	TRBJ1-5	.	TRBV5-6	CASSWQGGSNQPQHF	TGTGCCAGCAGCTGGCAGGGCGGTAGCAATCAGCCCCAGCATTTT
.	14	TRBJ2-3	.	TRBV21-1	CASSIPTITDTQYF	TGTGCCAGCAGCATACCGACAATCACAGATACGCAGTATTTT
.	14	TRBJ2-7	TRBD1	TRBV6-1	CASSEIQGWYEQYF	TGTGCCAGCAGTGAAATACAGGGGTGGTACGAGCAGTACTTC
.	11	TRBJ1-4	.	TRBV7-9	CAGQAYEKLFF	TGTGCCGGTCAGGCATATGAAAAACTGTTTTTT
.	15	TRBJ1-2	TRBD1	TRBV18	CASSPRTGTGDGYTF	TGTGCCAGCTCACCAAGGACCGGGACAGGGGATGGCTACACCTTC
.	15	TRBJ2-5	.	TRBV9	CASSVAPYPQETQYF	TGTGCCAGCAGCGTAGCACCCTACCCGCAAGAGACCCAGTACTTC
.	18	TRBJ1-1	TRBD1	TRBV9	CASSVPFFWTGLNTEAFF	TGTGCCAGCAGCGTCCCCTTCTTTTGGACAGGCCTGAACACTGAAGCTTTCTTT
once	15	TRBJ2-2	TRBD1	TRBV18	CASSGQGVNTGELFF	TGTGCCAGCTCGGGACAGGGGGTCAACACCGGGGAGCTGTTTTTT
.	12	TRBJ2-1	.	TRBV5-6	CASSVGRNEQFF	TGTGCCAGCAGCGTGGGCCGGAATGAGCAGTTCTTC
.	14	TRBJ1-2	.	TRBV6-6	CASSLQGSNYGYTF	TGTGCCAGCAGCCTACAGGGATCCAACTATGGCTACACCTTC
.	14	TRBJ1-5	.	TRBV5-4	CASSFWGGNQSQHF	TGTGCCAGCAGCTTTTGGGGGGGCAATCAGTCCCAGCATTTT
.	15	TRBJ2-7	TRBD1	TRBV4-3	CASSQDRGYFYEQYF	TGCGCCAGCAGCCAGGACAGGGGGTACTTTTACGAGCAGTACTTC
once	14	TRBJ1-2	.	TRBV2	CASTRAVVGYGYTF	TGTGCCAGCACCCGAGCGGTTGTGGGCTATGGCTACACCTTC
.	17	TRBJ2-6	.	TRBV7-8	CASSRDRLFSGANVLTF	TGTGCCAGCAGCAGAGACAGACTCTTCTCTGGGGCCAACGTCCTGACTTTC
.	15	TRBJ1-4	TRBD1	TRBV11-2	CASSLDQGENEKLFF	TGTGCCAGCAGCTTAGATCAGGGGGAAAATGAAAAACTGTTTTTT